The 3 T cell receptor beta chains reported below all come from one sample, sequenced in a study of blood T cell repertoires in COVID-19. TCRdb's table, derived via immunoSEQ multiplex PCR, lists solely in-frame clones and lacks some. The table records about 160,000 clones, roughly 87% of them present only once. Source material: peripheral blood. All receptors come from a woman aged 60-70 years who had recovered from COVID-19.

This chain joins TRBV19 and TRBJ2-3; D might be TRBD2 (6 bases). From germline, CDR1 is LNHDA and CDR2 SQIVND (reference sequence). Trimming pared 4 bases from V and 0 bases from J, leaving 14 bases between. The CDR3 runs 16 residues. The CDR3 region has the DNA TGTGCCAGTAGTACTCACGGGGGTGGTAGCACAGATACGCAGTATTTT. Its translation is CASSTHGGGSTDTQYF.

This rearrangement joins TRBV6-5 to TRBJ2-7; possible D gene TRBD2, 6 bases. The CDR3 totals 15 residues. Germline loops: CDR1 MNHEY, CDR2 SVGAGI. CDR3 DNA sequence: TGTGCGAGCTCGTCGGGGGACTTCTGGTCCTACGAGCAGTACTTC. This codes for CASSSGDFWSYEQYF.

This clone was picked up a small number of times. The chain employs TRBV4-1 and TRBJ1-4; 7 nucleotides align to TRBD1. Germline V gene data show CDR1 as MGHRA and CDR2 as YSYEKL. The CDR3 spans 15 residues. V lost 4 bases to trimming and J lost 5 bases; unmatched junction nucleotides: 7. DNA of the CDR3: TGCGCCAGCAGCCCAGAAGGGACAGTAAATGAAAAACTGTTTTTT. Translated, it gives CASSPEGTVNEKLFF.